This T cell receptor (beta chain) was sequenced during a study of blood T cells in healthy people across ages. Turning to this clonotype: Its antigen is currently unknown.

Primed by a sample-barcoded 5' primer and a J-beta primer mix, a second PCR proceeded for 7 to 11 cycles. MiXCR, applied by TCRdb to the 5' RACE reads, yields one record per CDR3 protein. The table includes approximately 670,000 distinct CDR3 sequences, around 43% detected once. There were healthy Caucasian individuals from Russia, aged about 6 to 100, serving as donors. Extraction yielded at least 5 micrograms of total RNA per sample. The CDR3 loop spans 11 amino acids. V was trimmed by 7 bases and J by 3 bases, leaving 6 bases between them. Germline-derived CDR1 and CDR2 are SNHLY and FYNNEI. General study findings and limits: Higher diversity and more naive CD4+ cells were features of long-lived donors, compared to aged donors. One million T cells yielded diversity estimates that were considered underestimates.

The TCR comes from a man older than 75 in good health. The chain joins TRBV2 to TRBJ2-5; D ambiguous. Sequencing used blood. The CDR3 reads CASNREETQYF. CDR3 in DNA: TGTGCCAGCAACAGAGAAGAGACCCAGTACTTC. Variable domain in full (rest from reference TRBV2 and TRBJ2-5): EPEVTQTPSHQVTQMGQEVILRCVPISNHLYFYWYRQILGQKVEFLVSFYNNEISEKSEIFDDQFSVERPDGSNFTLKIRSTKLEDSAMYFCASNREETQYFGPGTRLLVL.